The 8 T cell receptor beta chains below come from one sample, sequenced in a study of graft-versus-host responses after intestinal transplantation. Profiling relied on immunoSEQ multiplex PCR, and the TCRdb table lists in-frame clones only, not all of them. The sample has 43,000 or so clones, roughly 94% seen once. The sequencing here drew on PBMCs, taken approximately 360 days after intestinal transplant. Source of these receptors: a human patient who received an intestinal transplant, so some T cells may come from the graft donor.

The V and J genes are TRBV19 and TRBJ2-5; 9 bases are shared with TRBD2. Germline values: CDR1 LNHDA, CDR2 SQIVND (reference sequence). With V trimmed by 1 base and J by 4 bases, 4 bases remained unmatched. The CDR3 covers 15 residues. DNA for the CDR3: TGTGCCAGTAGTATAGGAGCGGGGGGCATAGAGACCCAGTACTTC. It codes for CASSIGAGGIETQYF.

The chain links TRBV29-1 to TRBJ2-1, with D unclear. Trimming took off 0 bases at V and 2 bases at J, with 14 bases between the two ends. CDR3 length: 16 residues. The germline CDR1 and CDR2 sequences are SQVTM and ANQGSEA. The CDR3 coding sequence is TGCAGCGTTGAAGACGTCCAGCGACCACCCTACAATGAGCAGTTCTTC. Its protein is CSVEDVQRPPYNEQFF.

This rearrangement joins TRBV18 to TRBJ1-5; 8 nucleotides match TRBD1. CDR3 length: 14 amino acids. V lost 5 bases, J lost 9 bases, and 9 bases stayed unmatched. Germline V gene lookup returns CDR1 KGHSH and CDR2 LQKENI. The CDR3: CASSSTGEFPPQHF. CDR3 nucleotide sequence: TGTGCCAGCTCATCGACAGGGGAATTCCCGCCCCAGCATTTT.

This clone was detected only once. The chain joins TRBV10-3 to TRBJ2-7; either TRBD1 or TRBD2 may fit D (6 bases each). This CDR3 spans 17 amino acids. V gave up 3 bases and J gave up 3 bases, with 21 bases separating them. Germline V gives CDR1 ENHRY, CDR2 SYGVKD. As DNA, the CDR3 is TGTGCCATCAGTGACCCCTCGTTGGGGGCGGGACTCTACGAGCAGTACTTC. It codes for CAISDPSLGAGLYEQYF.

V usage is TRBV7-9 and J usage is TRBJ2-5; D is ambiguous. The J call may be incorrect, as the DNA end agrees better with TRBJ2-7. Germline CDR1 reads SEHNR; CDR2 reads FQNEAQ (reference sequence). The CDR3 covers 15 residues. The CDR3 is CASSPGGRSSYEQYF. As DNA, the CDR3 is TGTGCCAGCAGCCCAGGTGGCCGGAGCTCCTACGAGCAGTACTTC.

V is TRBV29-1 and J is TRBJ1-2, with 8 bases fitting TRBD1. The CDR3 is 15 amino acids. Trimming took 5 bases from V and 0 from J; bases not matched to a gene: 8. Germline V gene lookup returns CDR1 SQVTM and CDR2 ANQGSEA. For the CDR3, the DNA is TGCAGCGTTCTGGGACAGGTTACCGCTAACTATGGCTACACCTTC. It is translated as CSVLGQVTANYGYTF.

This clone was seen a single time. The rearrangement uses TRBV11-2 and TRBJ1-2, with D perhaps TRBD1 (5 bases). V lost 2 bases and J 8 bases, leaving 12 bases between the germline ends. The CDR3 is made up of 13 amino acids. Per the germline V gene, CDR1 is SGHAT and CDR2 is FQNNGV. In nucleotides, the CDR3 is TGTGCCAGCAGCTTATCGGGGACGGCGGGCTACACCTTC. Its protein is CASSLSGTAGYTF.

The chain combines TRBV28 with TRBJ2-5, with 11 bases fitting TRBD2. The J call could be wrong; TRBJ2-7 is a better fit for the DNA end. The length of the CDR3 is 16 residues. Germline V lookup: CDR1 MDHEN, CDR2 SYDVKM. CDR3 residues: CASSLGTSGVLYEQYF. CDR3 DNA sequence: TGTGCCAGCAGTTTAGGGACTAGCGGCGTTCTTTACGAGCAGTACTTC.